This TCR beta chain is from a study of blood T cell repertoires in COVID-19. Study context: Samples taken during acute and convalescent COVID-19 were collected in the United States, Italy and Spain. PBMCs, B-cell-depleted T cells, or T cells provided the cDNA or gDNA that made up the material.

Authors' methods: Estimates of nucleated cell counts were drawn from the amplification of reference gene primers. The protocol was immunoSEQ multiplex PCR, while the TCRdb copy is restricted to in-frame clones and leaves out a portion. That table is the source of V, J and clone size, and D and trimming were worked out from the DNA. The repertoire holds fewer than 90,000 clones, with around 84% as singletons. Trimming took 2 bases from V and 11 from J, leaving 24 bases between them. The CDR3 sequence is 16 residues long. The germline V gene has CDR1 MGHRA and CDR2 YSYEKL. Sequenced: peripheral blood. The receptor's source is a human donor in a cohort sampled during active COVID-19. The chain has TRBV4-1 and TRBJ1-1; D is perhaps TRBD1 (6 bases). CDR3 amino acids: CASSQSPTGTTEGAFF. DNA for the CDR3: TGCGCCAGCAGCCAATCCCCCACCGGGACAACTGAGGGGGCTTTCTTT.